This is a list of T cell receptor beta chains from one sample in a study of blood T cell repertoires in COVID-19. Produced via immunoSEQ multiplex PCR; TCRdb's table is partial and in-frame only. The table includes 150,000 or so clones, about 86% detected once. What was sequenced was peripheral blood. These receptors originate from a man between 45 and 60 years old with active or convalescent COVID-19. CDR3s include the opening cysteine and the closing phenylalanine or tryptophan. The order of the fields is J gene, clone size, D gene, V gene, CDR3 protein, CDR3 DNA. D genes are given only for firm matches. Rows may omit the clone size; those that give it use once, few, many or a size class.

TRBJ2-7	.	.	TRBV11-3	CASSLAYEQYF	TGTGCCAGCAGCTTAGCATACGAGCAGTACTTC
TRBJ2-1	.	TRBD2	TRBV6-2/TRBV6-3	CASSISGGPGNNEQFF	TGTGCCAGCAGTATTTCGGGAGGGCCGGGGAACAATGAGCAGTTCTTC
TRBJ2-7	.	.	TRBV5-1	CASSTQGEQYF	TGCGCCAGCAGCACCCAGGGTGAGCAGTACTTC
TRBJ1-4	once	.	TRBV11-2	CASSLGGVEKLFF	TGTGCCAGCAGCCTGGGGGGGGTCGAAAAACTGTTTTTT
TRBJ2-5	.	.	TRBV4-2	CASSQEPRAQETQYF	TGTGCCAGCAGCCAAGAACCCAGGGCTCAAGAGACCCAGTACTTC
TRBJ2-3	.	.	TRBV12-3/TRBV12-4	CASNGDTQYF	TGTGCCAGCAACGGGGATACGCAGTATTTT
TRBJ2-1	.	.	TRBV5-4	CASSLDLAPDSGNEQFF	TGTGCCAGCAGCTTGGATCTAGCGCCTGATAGTGGCAATGAGCAGTTCTTC
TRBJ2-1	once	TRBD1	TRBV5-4	CASSLGGGSYNEQFF	TGTGCCAGCAGCTTGGGAGGGGGCTCATACAATGAGCAGTTCTTC
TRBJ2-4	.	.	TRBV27	CASRLRTAMSIQYF	TGTGCCAGCAGACTCCGGACAGCCATGAGCATTCAGTACTTC
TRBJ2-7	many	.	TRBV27	CASSVRSGTYEQYF	TGTGCCAGCAGTGTCCGGTCGGGTACCTACGAGCAGTACTTC
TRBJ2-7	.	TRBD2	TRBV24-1	CATSDSNSGSVYEQYF	TGTGCCACCAGTGACTCTAATAGCGGGAGCGTCTACGAGCAGTACTTC
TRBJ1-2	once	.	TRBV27	CASSLRGRSTNYGYTF	TGTGCCAGCAGTTTACGAGGGCGGAGTACGAACTATGGCTACACCTTC
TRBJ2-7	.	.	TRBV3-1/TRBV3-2	CASSQWAEQYF	TGTGCCAGCAGCCAATGGGCCGAGCAGTACTTC
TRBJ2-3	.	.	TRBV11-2	CASSQTSRTDTQYF	TGTGCCAGCAGCCAAACCTCTCGGACAGATACGCAGTATTTT
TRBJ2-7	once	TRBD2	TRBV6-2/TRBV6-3	CASSSLAGVGYEQYF	TGTGCCAGCAGTTCACTAGCGGGAGTAGGTTACGAGCAGTACTTC
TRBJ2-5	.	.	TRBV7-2	CASSPNPGFQETQYF	TGTGCCAGCAGCCCCAATCCCGGGTTTCAAGAGACCCAGTACTTC
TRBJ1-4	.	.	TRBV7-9	CASSLGWTEGREKLFF	TGTGCCAGCAGCTTAGGATGGACAGAGGGACGGGAAAAACTGTTTTTT
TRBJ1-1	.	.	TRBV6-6	CASRVSQNTEAFF	TGTGCCAGCAGGGTGAGTCAGAACACTGAAGCTTTCTTT
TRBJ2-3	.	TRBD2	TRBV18	CASSPGLELPDTQYF	TGTGCCAGCTCACCAGGACTAGAGTTGCCAGATACGCAGTATTTT
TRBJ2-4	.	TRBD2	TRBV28	CASSPRPAGDIDKNIQYF	TGTGCCAGCAGTCCCCGTCCGGCGGGGGATATAGACAAAAACATTCAGTACTTC
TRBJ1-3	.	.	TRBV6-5	CASSSSGSSGNTIYF	TGTGCCAGCAGTTCGTCCGGGAGCTCTGGAAACACCATATATTTT
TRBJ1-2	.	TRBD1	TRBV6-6	CASRRGQGALGDGYTF	TGTGCCAGCCGTCGGGGACAGGGGGCTTTAGGTGATGGCTACACCTTC
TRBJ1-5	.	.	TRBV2	CATARLNSNQPQHF	TGTGCCACCGCTCGACTCAATAGCAATCAGCCCCAGCATTTT
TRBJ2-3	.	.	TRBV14	CASSQVQVADTQYF	TGTGCCAGCAGCCAAGTTCAGGTCGCAGATACGCAGTATTTT
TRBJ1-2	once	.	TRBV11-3	CASSTQGSYGYTF	TGTGCCAGCAGCACCCAGGGCAGCTATGGCTACACCTTC
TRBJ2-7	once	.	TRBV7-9	CASSPSSYEQYF	TGTGCCAGCAGTCCGTCTTCCTACGAGCAGTACTTC
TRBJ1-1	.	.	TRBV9	CASSVGRVGTEAFF	TGTGCCAGCAGCGTAGGGAGGGTCGGGACTGAAGCTTTCTTT
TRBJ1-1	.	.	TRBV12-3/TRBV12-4	CASSFELNTEAFF	TGTGCCAGCAGTTTCGAGCTGAACACTGAAGCTTTCTTT
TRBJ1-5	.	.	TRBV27	CASSIDSRNQPQHF	TGTGCCAGCAGCATCGACAGCCGCAATCAGCCCCAGCATTTT
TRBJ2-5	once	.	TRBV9	CASSVQDFQETQYF	TGTGCCAGCAGCGTACAGGACTTTCAAGAGACCCAGTACTTC
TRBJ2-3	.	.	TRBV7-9	CASSLGDRQSADTQYF	TGTGCCAGCAGCTTGGGTGACAGACAGTCCGCAGATACGCAGTATTTT
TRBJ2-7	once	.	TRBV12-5	CASRNQGRGEYEQYF	TGTGCTAGTAGAAACCAGGGTAGGGGTGAGTACGAGCAGTACTTC
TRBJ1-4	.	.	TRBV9	CASSVGSGINEKLFF	TGTGCCAGCAGCGTAGGGTCAGGCATTAATGAAAAACTGTTTTTT
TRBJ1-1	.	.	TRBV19	CASRPGAGFGAFF	TGTGCCAGTCGGCCAGGGGCAGGGTTTGGAGCTTTCTTT
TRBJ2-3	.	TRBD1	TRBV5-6	CASSLDQTGLGTDTQYF	TGTGCCAGCAGCTTGGATCAGACAGGGCTGGGTACAGATACGCAGTATTTT
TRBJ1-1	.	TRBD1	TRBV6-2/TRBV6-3	CASSTSQQGGVTEAFF	TGTGCCAGCAGTACGAGCCAACAGGGGGGGGTGACTGAAGCTTTCTTT
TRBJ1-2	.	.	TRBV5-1	CASSLETSNYGYTF	TGCGCCAGCAGCTTGGAAACAAGTAACTATGGCTACACCTTC
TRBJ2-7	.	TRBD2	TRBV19	CASSMGGENEQYF	TGTGCCAGTAGTATGGGGGGGGAAAACGAGCAGTACTTC
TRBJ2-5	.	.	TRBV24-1	CATSDLFGSAETQYF	TGTGCCACCAGTGATTTGTTCGGAAGCGCCGAGACCCAGTACTTC
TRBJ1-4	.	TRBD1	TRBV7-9	CASSWDSNEKLFF	TGTGCCAGCAGCTGGGACAGTAATGAAAAACTGTTTTTT
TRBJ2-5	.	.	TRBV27	CASRLLAGETQYF	TGTGCCAGCAGGTTACTAGCAGGAGAGACCCAGTACTTC
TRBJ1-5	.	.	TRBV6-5	CASCRGGNQPQHF	TGTGCCAGCTGCCGGGGGGGCAATCAGCCCCAGCATTTT
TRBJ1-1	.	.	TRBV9	CASSVAPGGDTEAFF	TGTGCCAGCAGCGTAGCCCCCGGGGGGGACACTGAAGCTTTCTTT
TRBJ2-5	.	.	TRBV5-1	CASSLIRDSGETQYF	TGCGCCAGCAGCTTAATCAGGGATTCGGGAGAGACCCAGTACTTC
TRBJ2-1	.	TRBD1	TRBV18	CASSRTGGPYNEQFF	TGTGCCAGCTCGCGGACAGGGGGGCCTTACAATGAGCAGTTCTTC
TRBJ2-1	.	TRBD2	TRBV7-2	CASSTSGSRHEQFF	TGTGCCAGCAGTACTAGCGGGAGTAGGCATGAGCAGTTCTTC
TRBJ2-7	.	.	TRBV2	CASMGGGTYEQYF	TGTGCCAGCATGGGAGGGGGAACCTACGAGCAGTACTTC
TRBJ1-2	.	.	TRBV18	CASSPPLGAHGYTF	TGTGCCAGCTCACCACCTCTGGGGGCCCATGGCTACACCTTC
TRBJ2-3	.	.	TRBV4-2	CASSQASGAVFSSTDTQYF	TGTGCCAGCAGCCAAGCTTCAGGGGCCGTCTTTTCTAGCACAGATACGCAGTATTTT
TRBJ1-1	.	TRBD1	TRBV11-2	CASSSFLQGVKDTEAFF	TGTGCCAGCAGCTCCTTCCTCCAGGGGGTTAAAGACACTGAAGCTTTCTTT
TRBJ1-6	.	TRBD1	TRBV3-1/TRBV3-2	CASSPVQDRFGNSPLHF	TGTGCCAGCAGCCCAGTTCAGGACAGGTTTGGAAATTCACCCCTCCACTTT
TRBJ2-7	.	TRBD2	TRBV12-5	CASGLLTSGSYEQYF	TGTGCTAGTGGTCTCCTGACTAGCGGCTCCTACGAGCAGTACTTC
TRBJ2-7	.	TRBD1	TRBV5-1	CASSLGTGEQYF	TGCGCCAGCAGCTTGGGGACAGGTGAGCAGTACTTC
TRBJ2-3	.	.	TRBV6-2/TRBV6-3	CASSYSGLTGSTDTQYF	TGTGCCAGCAGTTACTCGGGACTGACGGGGAGCACAGATACGCAGTATTTT
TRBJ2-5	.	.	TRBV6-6	CASARGTRPTQYF	TGTGCCAGCGCCCGTGGGACACGGCCGACCCAGTACTTC